One sample yielded the 26 T cell receptor beta chains listed below, sequenced in a study of monozygotic twins with inflammatory bowel disease. TCRdb reworked the 5' RACE reads into one entry per CDR3 protein, no DNA. Recorded for this sample: some 210,000 distinct CDR3 sequences. The specimen was blood. These receptors were taken from a human donor with ulcerative colitis or Crohn's disease, or a healthy co-twin of an affected twin (not recorded which).

The rearrangement links TRBV14 to TRBJ2-1. The germline V gene has CDR1 SGHDN and CDR2 FVKESK. The CDR3 length is 13 residues. CDR3 in amino acids: CASSQGQRNEQFF.

The chain has TRBV6-5 and TRBJ1-2; TCRdb picks TRBD1, but there is no DNA to check that call. CDR3 length equals 19 residues. CDR1 and CDR2 from the germline V gene are MNHEY and SVGAGI. The CDR3 loop is CASSYSRQGVLKANYGYTF.

This chain links TRBV2 with TRBJ1-2. Germline CDR1 reads SNHLY; CDR2 reads FYNNEI. The CDR3 length is 13 residues. CDR3 sequence: CASRPDVHGGYTF. Variable domain in full (rest from reference TRBV2 and TRBJ1-2): EPEVTQTPSHQVTQMGQEVILRCVPISNHLYFYWYRQILGQKVEFLVSFYNNEISEKSEIFDDQFSVERPDGSNFTLKIRSTKLEDSAMYFCASRPDVHGGYTFGSGTRLTVV.

The chain has TRBV27 and TRBJ1-6. The CDR3 is 15 amino acids. Germline CDR1 and CDR2: MNHEY and SMNVEV (reference sequence). CDR3 amino acids: CASSVGQLYNSPLHF.

This chain connects TRBV12-3 or TRBV12-4 to TRBJ2-5. The CDR3 spans 15 residues. The CDR3: CASRLAGVDGETQYF.

J is TRBJ2-7 and V is TRBV20-1; the D call from TCRdb, TRBD1, cannot be confirmed without DNA. CDR1 is DFQATT, CDR2 SNEGSKA, per germline (reference sequence). The CDR3 covers 13 residues. The CDR3 sequence: CSARAGAAHEQYF.

J is TRBJ1-1 and V is TRBV10-3; TCRdb returns TRBD1, unconfirmable since there is no DNA. This CDR3 is built from 14 residues. Germline V lookup: CDR1 ENHRY, CDR2 SYGVKD. CDR3 sequence: CAISDSDRETEAFF.

CDR3 protein: CASSRPEGEQYF. This chain connects TRBV7-9 to TRBJ2-7; TCRdb selects TRBD2, and the lack of DNA leaves this call unchecked. Looked up from germline, CDR1 is SEHNR and CDR2 is FQNEAQ (reference sequence). The CDR3 runs to 12 residues. The full variable domain, its missing parts supplied by reference TRBV7-9 and TRBJ2-7, is DTGVSQNPRHKITKRGQNVTFRCDPISEHNRLYWYRQTLGQGPEFLTYFQNEAQLEKSRLLSDRFSAERPKGSFSTLEIQRTEQGDSAMYLCASSRPEGEQYFGPGTRLTVT.

The chain combines TRBV20-1 with TRBJ2-1. Germline lookup yields CDR1 DFQATT and CDR2 SNEGSKA (reference sequence). CDR3 length: 17 residues. The CDR3 loop reads CSARDRLLGSTYNEQFF.

The V call is TRBV5-1, the J call TRBJ1-3. Germline V gives CDR1 SGHRS, CDR2 YFSETQ. This CDR3 comprises 15 residues. CDR3 residues: CASSSATGSGNTIYF.

The chain recombines TRBV7-8 with TRBJ2-2; TCRdb proposes TRBD1, but this gene call is untestable without DNA. CDR3 length: 15 amino acids. Germline CDR1 reads SGHVS; CDR2 reads FQNEAQ. The CDR3 sequence: CASSPDRGGTGELFF.

This chain links TRBV5-5 with TRBJ2-1. CDR1 is SGHKS and CDR2 is YYEKEE in the germline V gene (reference sequence). There are 13 residues in the CDR3. CDR3 protein: CASSLFRLNEQFF.

The genes are TRBV10-3 and TRBJ2-7. This CDR3 is built from 14 residues. Germline assignment: CDR1 ENHRY and CDR2 SYGVKD. CDR3 amino acids: CAISEASRTYEQYF.

The chain is built from TRBV18 and TRBJ2-3. Germline V CDR1 and CDR2: KGHSH, LQKENI. The CDR3 is made up of 15 amino acids. CDR3 region: CASSPPGGPTDTQYF.

The rearrangement uses TRBV12-3 or TRBV12-4 and TRBJ2-7; the D call from TCRdb, TRBD1, cannot be confirmed without DNA. The CDR3 has 17 amino acids. CDR3 residues: CASSSWTGGGVADEQYF.

The J gene is TRBJ2-3, the V gene TRBV5-1; checking the TCRdb D call of TRBD2 is not possible without DNA. Per the germline V gene, CDR1 is SGHRS and CDR2 is YFSETQ. The CDR3 has 16 residues. This CDR3 reads CASSLARQSGGDTQYF.

The J gene is TRBJ2-7, the V gene TRBV20-1; the D call from TCRdb, TRBD1, cannot be confirmed without DNA. The CDR3 contains 16 residues. Germline V CDR1 and CDR2: DFQATT, SNEGSKA (reference sequence). This CDR3 reads CSDAPPFLLTSYEQYF.

V usage is TRBV20-1 and J usage is TRBJ1-2; there is no DNA to check the TCRdb D call of TRBD1. CDR1 is DFQATT, CDR2 SNEGSKA, per germline (reference sequence). The CDR3 has 14 residues. The CDR3 loop reads CSASQGAGFGGYTF.

The chain combines TRBV5-6 with TRBJ2-7; TCRdb selects TRBD1, and the lack of DNA leaves this call unchecked. Germline V lookup: CDR1 SGHDT, CDR2 YYEEEE. The CDR3 loop spans 15 amino acids. CDR3 sequence reads: CASSLAGQIFYEQYF.

The chain carries TRBV5-5 and TRBJ2-2. There are 16 residues in the CDR3. Germline V gives CDR1 SGHKS, CDR2 YYEKEE (reference sequence). The CDR3 reads CASSLGSGYNTGELFF.

This chain connects TRBV3-1 to TRBJ2-7; as DNA is missing, the TRBD1 call by TCRdb cannot be tested. Per the germline V gene, CDR1 is LGHDT and CDR2 is YNNKEL (reference sequence). This CDR3 is 13 amino acids long. The CDR3 protein is CASSQAPRQEQYF.

V is TRBV5-1 and J is TRBJ2-7. The CDR3 contains 15 residues. Germline CDR1 is SGHRS and CDR2 is YFSETQ. The CDR3: CASSLAASSGYEQYF.

The chain joins TRBV7-2 to TRBJ1-2; as DNA is missing, the TRBD1 call by TCRdb cannot be tested. The germline V gene has CDR1 SGHTA and CDR2 FQGNSA. The CDR3 extends over 14 amino acids. CDR3 amino acids: CASSSSRDPLRHTF.

This CDR3 reads CSVVEGSGYGYTF. The rearrangement links TRBV29-1 to TRBJ1-2. The CDR3 spans 13 residues. Germline assignment: CDR1 SQVTM and CDR2 ANQGSEA.

The chain has TRBV21-1 and TRBJ2-7; there is no DNA to check the TCRdb D call of TRBD1. TRBV21-1 is a pseudogene segment. The CDR3 length is 14 residues. CDR3: CANLPDRGISEQYF.

The chain recombines TRBV28 with TRBJ1-1; TCRdb's D call of TRBD1 is untestable without DNA. This CDR3 has 14 residues. CDR1 is MDHEN, CDR2 SYDVKM, per germline. CDR3: CASSPRDRASEAFF.